This TCR beta chain was retrieved from a study of T cells in Graves' hyperthyroidism and ophthalmopathy (dated by TCRdb to between 2019 and 2020). Background on the whole study: Peripheral blood was collected at initial diagnosis, before any treatment. To identify distinguishing TCR V-J signatures, a discovery cohort of 100 or so patients was used, comprising approximately 40 with Graves' ophthalmopathy and around 60 with stable Graves' hyperthyroidism. The approximately 100 discovery patients were divided at random into training and test sets in a 7:3 ratio. TCR Vbeta CDR3 sequencing of 120 to 150 peripheral blood samples (about 45 ophthalmopathy, roughly 74 hyperthyroidism and roughly 17 progressor patients) is reported in the paper. An independent validation cohort of fewer than 20 hyperthyroidism patients and roughly 16 patients who later progressed to ophthalmopathy tested prospective prediction of ophthalmopathy. Thyroid tissue and blood T-cell repertoires from roughly 6 Graves' hyperthyroidism patients were also compared in the study. Once sampling was done, hyperthyroidism patients were given methimazole at a starting dose of 30 mg daily, whereas ophthalmopathy patients were given high-dose intravenous methylprednisolone.

The CDR3 runs 13 amino acids, cysteine and phenylalanine included. Of the read, only the CDR3 DNA is kept; its 39 bases are in frame from base 1. From the germline V gene (reference sequence), CDR1 is MNHEY and CDR2 is SMNVEV. A distance of 12 bases separates the germline ends of V and J, which lose 7 bases and 3 bases respectively. This clonotype was counted many times. This receptor's antigen is unknown. Nothing much larger sits one base from this clone, and base qualities are not available. The research as a whole found: Ophthalmopathy was separated from stable hyperthyroidism by a 13 V-J signature model, with just over 85% sensitivity and approximately 84% specificity obtained in cross-validation and 80%/75% obtained in testing. Sample size was not statistically predetermined, and blinding of investigators to group allocation was not performed. Most expanded thyroid clonotypes (frequency above 0.001) were also found in blood, which suggests that blood repertoires may mirror thyroid immune responses. In validation, the model predicted progression to ophthalmopathy a median of about 5.9 months before onset, with around 70% sensitivity and about 75% specificity.

Moderately to severely active disease, a Clinical Activity Score of at least 3, a NOSPECS grade of at least 4, and a duration under 3 months were present in ophthalmopathy patients. Patients with uncontrolled infections, other autoimmune diseases, pregnancy or lactation were excluded. Clinical symptoms, serum thyroxine and TRAb, thyroid ultrasound, and orbital computed tomography formed the basis for the diagnoses. PBMCs were isolated from about 9 ml of fresh peripheral blood by Ficoll-Paque density gradient centrifugation. Total RNA was extracted with Trizol reagent, and quality was checked on an Agilent 2100 Bioanalyzer. The TCR beta CDR3 regions were amplified from RNA transcripts. A first-round RT-PCR of the TCR CDR3 used the HTBI primer set with the Qiagen OneStep RT-PCR kit. Libraries were constructed in a second round of multiplex PCR, after which size selection and purification were carried out. Sequencing of the libraries was done on an Illumina HiSeq2000 using paired-end 100 bp reads. In the authors' own workflow: SOAPnuke was used to process the raw data, throwing out any read that contained adapters or uncalled bases, had a mean Phred below 15, or lacked an exact constant-primer or identifier match. High-quality paired reads were merged with COPE v1.2.5, and unique nucleotide sequences were defined as clonotypes. MiTCR v1.1 was used to align the clonotypes against IMGT TRBV, TRBD and TRBJ reference segments. Only V-J combinations with frequency above 0.0001, covering about 99% of repertoires, were analysed. The TCS score was defined as F50 (clonal expansion) divided by E x V (chaos), with BLOSUM62-based TCRdist calculated between CDR3 peptides within each V-J. Welch's t-statistics and random forest reduced roughly 530 V-J features to 13, which were used in a naive Bayes classifier (R e1071). TCRdb reworked the public reads: Q25 trimming with fastp, MiXCR clone assembly, productive beta chains retained. Rows are unified per CDR3 protein, each entry keeping the most common DNA and genes. The authors' filters were not applied to this entry. The table for this sample lists 450,000 to 550,000 distinct CDR3 sequences; less than 25% of them were counted only once. Around 10% of the sample goes to the ten largest clones.

The sequencing sample was made of blood. In this chain, TRBV27 is recombined with TRBJ1-2; a tentative D call is TRBD1 (5 bases match). This TCR came from a woman in her twenties or thirties with Graves' ophthalmopathy. The sequenced DNA is TGTGCCAGCAAGGACAACCTACACTATGGCTACACCTTC. Translated, it reads CASKDNLHYGYTF.